The present T cell receptor beta chain was sequenced within a study of blood T cell repertoires in COVID-19. J gave up 13 bases and V 1 base, and 10 bases lay outside the gene matches. The germline V gene encodes CDR1 SNHLY and CDR2 FYNNEI. The CDR3 consists of 15 residues. Repertoires were generated with immunoSEQ multiplex PCR, while TCRdb's copy carries only in-frame clones and drops some. Here the sample spans 200,000 to 300,000 clones, just under 85% being singletons. The specimen sequenced was peripheral blood. The chain combines TRBV2 with TRBJ1-6, with TRBD1 identical over 7 bases. The sequence came from an older woman with active or convalescent COVID-19. The CDR3 here is CASSEVPGQFSPLHF. DNA for the CDR3: TGTGCCAGCAGTGAAGTGCCGGGACAGTTCTCTCCCCTCCACTTT.